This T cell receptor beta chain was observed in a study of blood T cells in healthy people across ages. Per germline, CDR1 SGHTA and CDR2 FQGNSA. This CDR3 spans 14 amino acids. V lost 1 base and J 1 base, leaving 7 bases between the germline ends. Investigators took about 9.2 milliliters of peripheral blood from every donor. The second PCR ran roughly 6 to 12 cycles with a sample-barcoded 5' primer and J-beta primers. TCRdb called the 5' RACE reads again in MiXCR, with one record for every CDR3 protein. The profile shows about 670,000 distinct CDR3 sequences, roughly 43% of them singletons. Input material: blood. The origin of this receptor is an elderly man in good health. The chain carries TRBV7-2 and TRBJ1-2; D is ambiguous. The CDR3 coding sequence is TGTGCCAGCAGCTTAGGAACTCTTAACTATGGCTACACCTTC. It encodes CASSLGTLNYGYTF.